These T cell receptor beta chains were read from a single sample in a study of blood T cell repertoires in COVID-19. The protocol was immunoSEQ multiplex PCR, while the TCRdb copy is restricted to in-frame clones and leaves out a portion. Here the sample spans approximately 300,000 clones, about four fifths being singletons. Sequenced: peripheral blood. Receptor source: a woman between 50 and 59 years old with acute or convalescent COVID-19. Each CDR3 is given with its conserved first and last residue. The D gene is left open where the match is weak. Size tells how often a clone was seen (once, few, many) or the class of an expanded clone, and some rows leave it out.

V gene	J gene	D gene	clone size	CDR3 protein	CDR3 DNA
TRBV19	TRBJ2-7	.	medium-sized	CASSSQQGPYEQYF	TGTGCCAGTAGTTCCCAACAGGGACCCTACGAGCAGTACTTC
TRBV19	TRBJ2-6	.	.	CASSTPGLFSGANVLTF	TGTGCCAGTAGTACTCCGGGACTTTTCTCTGGGGCCAACGTCCTGACTTTC
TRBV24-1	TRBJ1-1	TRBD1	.	CATTGGLATKAFF	TGTGCCACTACAGGGGGCTTAGCCACCAAAGCTTTCTTT
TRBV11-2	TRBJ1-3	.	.	CASTGAASGNTIYF	TGTGCCAGCACAGGGGCCGCCTCTGGAAACACCATATATTTT
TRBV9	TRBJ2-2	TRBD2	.	CASSPRGDGNTGELFF	TGTGCCAGCAGCCCACGGGGGGATGGGAACACCGGGGAGCTGTTTTTT
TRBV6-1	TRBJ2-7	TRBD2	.	CASSDDGRSPNEQYF	TGTGCCAGCAGTGATGACGGGAGGTCCCCCAACGAGCAGTACTTC
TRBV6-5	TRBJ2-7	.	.	CASSYSGSTYEQYF	TGTGCCAGCAGTTACTCGGGCAGTACCTACGAGCAGTACTTC
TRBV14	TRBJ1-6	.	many	CASSQQGRSPLHF	TGTGCCAGCAGCCAACAGGGAAGATCACCCCTCCACTTT
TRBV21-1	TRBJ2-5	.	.	CASSSRDRVAETQYF	TGTGCCAGCAGCTCCCGGGACAGGGTGGCAGAGACCCAGTACTTC
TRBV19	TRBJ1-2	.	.	CASSIPGFIYGYTF	TGTGCCAGTAGTATTCCAGGGTTCATCTATGGCTACACCTTC
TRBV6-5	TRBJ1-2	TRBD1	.	CASSYSQGAGGYTF	TGTGCCAGCAGTTACTCGCAGGGGGCAGGTGGCTACACCTTC
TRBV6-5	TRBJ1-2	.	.	CASTHSTGFNYGYTF	TGTGCCAGCACCCACTCGACAGGTTTTAACTATGGCTACACCTTC
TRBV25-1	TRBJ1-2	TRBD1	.	CASSEGTGYGYTF	TGTGCCAGCAGTGAAGGGACAGGTTACGGCTACACCTTC
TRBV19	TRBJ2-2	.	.	CASSRGVTGELFF	TGTGCCAGTAGTAGAGGAGTGACCGGGGAGCTGTTTTTT
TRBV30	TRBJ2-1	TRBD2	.	CAWSVLAGVAYNEQFF	TGTGCCTGGAGTGTACTGGCGGGAGTGGCCTACAATGAGCAGTTCTTC
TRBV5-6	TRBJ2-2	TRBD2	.	CASSLGLAGERTGELFF	TGTGCCAGCAGCCTGGGACTAGCGGGAGAAAGGACCGGGGAGCTGTTTTTT
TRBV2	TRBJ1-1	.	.	CASSEGGLGTEAFF	TGTGCCAGCAGTGAAGGGGGCTTGGGGACTGAAGCTTTCTTT
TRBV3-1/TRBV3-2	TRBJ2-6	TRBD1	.	CARTGQGADGANVLTF	TGTGCCAGGACCGGACAGGGGGCAGATGGGGCCAACGTCCTGACTTTC
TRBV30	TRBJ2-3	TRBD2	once	CAWSVPGRALSDTQYF	TGTGCCTGGAGTGTACCCGGGAGGGCCCTCTCAGATACGCAGTATTTT
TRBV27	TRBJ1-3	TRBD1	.	CASSPLEGALSGNTIYF	TGTGCCAGCAGTCCTCTCGAGGGGGCTCTCTCTGGAAACACCATATATTTT
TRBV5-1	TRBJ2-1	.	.	CASRKPGNEQFF	TGCGCCAGCAGGAAACCCGGGAATGAGCAGTTCTTC
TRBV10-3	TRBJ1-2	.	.	CAISESASGLNYGYTF	TGTGCCATCAGTGAGTCTGCCTCAGGGTTAAACTATGGCTACACCTTC
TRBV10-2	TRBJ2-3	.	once	CASGAGTDTQYF	TGCGCCAGTGGGGCAGGCACAGATACGCAGTATTTT
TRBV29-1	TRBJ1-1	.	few	CSVLEGDTEAFF	TGCAGCGTCCTGGAAGGGGACACTGAAGCTTTCTTT